These T cell receptor beta chains were read from a single sample in a study of blood T cell repertoires in COVID-19. TCRdb's table, derived via immunoSEQ multiplex PCR, lists solely in-frame clones and lacks some. Found here are some 200,000 clones, roughly 79% of them singletons; the top ten hold approximately 10%. Material for sequencing was peripheral blood. These receptor sequences come from a middle-aged woman with COVID-19, enrolled during active disease. CDR3s include the opening cysteine and the closing phenylalanine or tryptophan. A D gene is named only where the DNA matches it firmly. Part of the rows lack a size; the others show once, few, many or a class for expanded clones.

>-|TRBJ2-1|-|TRBV10-2
TGCGCCAGCAGTTCTTATGCGGGTGAGCAGTTCTTC
CASSSYAGEQFF
>-|TRBJ2-5|TRBD2|TRBV9
TGTGCCAGCAGCGTTGCTAGCGGGAGGGCATCGGAGACCCAGTACTTC
CASSVASGRASETQYF
>once|TRBJ2-3|TRBD1|TRBV20-1
TGCAGTGCTAGTAACGCCGGGACAGGAGTTCTTGACGGACAGTATTTT
CSASNAGTGVLDGQYF
>-|TRBJ2-6|TRBD1|TRBV7-6
TGTGCCAGCAGCCCCGGACAGGGGGGTTCTGGGGCCAACGTCCTGACTTTC
CASSPGQGGSGANVLTF
>-|TRBJ2-1|-|TRBV21-1
TGTGCCAGCAGCAAATCCGGGACAGGGGTCGACAATGAGCAGTTCTTC
CASSKSGTGVDNEQFF
>-|TRBJ2-1|TRBD2|TRBV2
TGTGCCAGCTCCTGGGAGGGACTAGCGGGAGGGCCGGGGAATGAGCAGTTCTTC
CASSWEGLAGGPGNEQFF
>-|TRBJ1-5|-|TRBV28
TGTGCCAGCAGTTACATGGCCGTTGAAGGAACAAAGGCCAGGGGTGCCGGCAATCAGCCCCAGCATTTT
CASSYMAVEGTKARGAGNQPQHF
>-|TRBJ2-2|TRBD2|TRBV5-4
TGTGCCAGCAGCAAGGGACTAGCGGGAGGGCCTGGTACCGGGGAGCTGTTTTTT
CASSKGLAGGPGTGELFF
>once|TRBJ2-1|TRBD2|TRBV10-2
TGCGCCAGCAGGGGGACTAGCGGGGTACAGAATGAGCAGTTCTTC
CASRGTSGVQNEQFF
>-|TRBJ2-1|-|TRBV3-1/TRBV3-2
TGTGCCAGCAGCCAAGACCCGAGTGATGAGCAGTTCTTC
CASSQDPSDEQFF
>-|TRBJ2-1|-|TRBV12-3/TRBV12-4
TGTGCCAGCAGTTTTCGCAATGAGCAGTTCTTC
CASSFRNEQFF
>-|TRBJ2-3|-|TRBV30
TGTGCCTGCCCTCTGGACTGCCTATTACCTAGCACAGATACGCAGTATTTT
CACPLDCLLPSTDTQYF
>once|TRBJ1-5|-|TRBV7-2
TGTGCCAGCAGCTTAGGAGACAGGATAGGTCAGCCCCAGCATTTT
CASSLGDRIGQPQHF
>-|TRBJ1-2|-|TRBV12-3/TRBV12-4
TGTGCCAGCAGTTTGTCAGGTCTCGGCTACACCTTC
CASSLSGLGYTF
>-|TRBJ2-4|TRBD1|TRBV19
TGTGCCACCAGCCAACAGGGGCTAGCCAAAAACATTCAGTACTTC
CATSQQGLAKNIQYF
>-|TRBJ2-3|TRBD1|TRBV18
TGTGCCAGCTCACGAGGACAGGAGTGGGTCACAGATACGCAGTATTTT
CASSRGQEWVTDTQYF
>-|TRBJ2-2|-|TRBV4-1
TGCGCCAGCAGCCAGAGGGCCGGGGAGCTGTTTTTT
CASSQRAGELFF
>once|TRBJ2-6|-|TRBV19
TGTGCCAGTAGTCCCCCGGGTGGGGCCAACGTCCTGACTTTC
CASSPPGGANVLTF
>-|TRBJ2-3|-|TRBV3-1/TRBV3-2
TGTGCCAGCAGCGCCTACAGGGGAGGACGGTTAGATACGCAGTATTTT
CASSAYRGGRLDTQYF
>-|TRBJ2-7|TRBD2|TRBV3-1/TRBV3-2
TGTGCCAGCAGTCCTAGCGGGAGTAGCCACGAGCAGTACTTC
CASSPSGSSHEQYF
>once|TRBJ2-3|-|TRBV9
TGTGCCAGCAGCCGGTCCGGGTTTAGCACAGATACGCAGTATTTT
CASSRSGFSTDTQYF
>-|TRBJ1-5|-|TRBV5-6
TGTGCCAGCAGCCTCGCGACAGAGAGGAATAGCAATCAGCCCCAGCATTTT
CASSLATERNSNQPQHF
>-|TRBJ2-1|TRBD2|TRBV28
TGTGCCAGCAGTATTTCCCAGGGACTAGCGGGAGCCTACAATGAGCAGTTCTTC
CASSISQGLAGAYNEQFF
>-|TRBJ2-1|-|TRBV12-3/TRBV12-4
TGTGCCAGCAGCCTCCTTCCCGGCGGAGAGCAGTTCTTC
CASSLLPGGEQFF
>-|TRBJ1-2|TRBD1|TRBV27
TGTGCCAGCAGTCTAAACCCGGGACAGGTTAACTATGGCTACACCTTC
CASSLNPGQVNYGYTF
>-|TRBJ2-7|-|TRBV11-1
TGTGCCAGCAGCTTAGACTTCTCCTACGAGCAGTACTTC
CASSLDFSYEQYF
>-|TRBJ2-5|-|TRBV18
TGTGCCAGCTCACCAGGGCTCTACCAAGAGACCCAGTACTTC
CASSPGLYQETQYF
>-|TRBJ2-1|-|TRBV20-1
TGCAGTGCTCCCTTATACAATGAGCAGTTCTTC
CSAPLYNEQFF
>-|TRBJ2-5|-|TRBV30
TGTGCCTGGAGCGAACGTGTCGGGGGTGGTAGGTCGGAGACCCAGTACTTC
CAWSERVGGGRSETQYF
>-|TRBJ2-6|-|TRBV2
TGTGCCCTTCATGGCAGCGAGGAAGCTGGGGCCAACGTCCTGACTTTC
CALHGSEEAGANVLTF
>-|TRBJ1-2|TRBD1|TRBV2
TGTGCCAGTCTACCTCCTCTCCGGGACAGGGTTGGGCTTAACTATGGCTACACCTTC
CASLPPLRDRVGLNYGYTF
>many|TRBJ2-6|-|TRBV27
TGTGCCAGCAGTTTCCGGACAGCTTTTAGCTCTGGGGCCAACGTCCTGACTTTC
CASSFRTAFSSGANVLTF
>-|TRBJ2-3|-|TRBV19
TGTGCCAGTAGTGACGGGACTGCAGATACGCAGTATTTT
CASSDGTADTQYF
>-|TRBJ1-1|-|TRBV18
TGTGCCAGCTCACCATCATTATCGGTGTACACTGAAGCTTTCTTT
CASSPSLSVYTEAFF
>few|TRBJ2-7|TRBD2|TRBV7-2
TGTGCCAGCAGCTCCCCAGGATGGGGGGGCTCCTACGAGCAGTACTTC
CASSSPGWGGSYEQYF
>-|TRBJ2-1|-|TRBV9
TGTGCCAGCAGCGTAGCGTCAGATTACAATGAGCAGTTCTTC
CASSVASDYNEQFF
>once|TRBJ2-5|TRBD1|TRBV5-1
TGCGCCAGCAGCACCTCCGGGACAGGGTCAGAGACCCAGTACTTC
CASSTSGTGSETQYF
>-|TRBJ2-2|-|TRBV4-1
TGCGCCAGCAGCCTCCTTAGACTAAGAACTAACACCGGGGAGCTGTTTTTT
CASSLLRLRTNTGELFF
>-|TRBJ2-7|TRBD2|TRBV6-2/TRBV6-3
TGTGCCAGCAGCCCTACCACTAGCGCTAGGGGAGGGGAGCAGTACTTC
CASSPTTSARGGEQYF
>-|TRBJ2-7|-|TRBV28
TGTGCCAGCAGTTTTAGCGAGGGCTACGAGCAGTACTTC
CASSFSEGYEQYF
>-|TRBJ1-1|-|TRBV5-8
TGTGCCAGCAGCTTGGACAGGGTGGCCACTGAAGCTTTCTTT
CASSLDRVATEAFF
>-|TRBJ1-1|TRBD1|TRBV5-4
TGTGCCAGCAGCTCGGAGACAGGGTTCCGACTGAACACTGAAGCTTTCTTT
CASSSETGFRLNTEAFF
>-|TRBJ2-5|-|TRBV27
TGTGCCAGCAGCCCGCAGGGACTGGAGACCCAGTACTTC
CASSPQGLETQYF
>-|TRBJ2-1|-|TRBV28
TGTGCCAGCAGCGATACTCTGAGCTCCTACAATGAGCAGTTCTTC
CASSDTLSSYNEQFF
>-|TRBJ2-4|-|TRBV18
TGTGCCAGCTCGCCGGACAGCCTTGGGAACATTCAGTACTTC
CASSPDSLGNIQYF
>-|TRBJ1-5|-|TRBV6-5
TGTGCCAGCAGTTTGATATTGGGGGGACAGCCCCAGCATTTT
CASSLILGGQPQHF
>-|TRBJ2-2|TRBD2|TRBV6-1
TGTGCCAGCAGTGATATAGCGGGAGTGACCGGGGAGCTGTTTTTT
CASSDIAGVTGELFF
>-|TRBJ2-3|TRBD2|TRBV6-4
TGTGCCAGCAGTGACCTAGCGGGAGACACAGATACGCAGTATTTT
CASSDLAGDTDTQYF
>few|TRBJ1-6|-|TRBV30
TGTGCAACAAGTAGAGGAATATATAATTCACCCCTCCACTTT
CATSRGIYNSPLHF
>-|TRBJ2-7|-|TRBV9
TGTGCCAGCAGCTTAGGAGGATACGAGCAGTACTTC
CASSLGGYEQYF
>-|TRBJ2-5|TRBD2|TRBV6-2/TRBV6-3
TGTGCCAGCAGATACCTCAGCGGGGGGGCCTTAGAGACCCAGTACTTC
CASRYLSGGALETQYF
>-|TRBJ2-7|TRBD1|TRBV2
TGTGCCAGCAGACTACAGGGGGCTCTTTCATACGAGCAGTACTTC
CASRLQGALSYEQYF
>few|TRBJ2-3|-|TRBV25-1
TGTGCCAGTAAAGGTAGACAGCCCACAGATACGCAGTATTTT
CASKGRQPTDTQYF